The 6 T cell receptor beta chains below were found in one sample sequenced in a study of T cell changes during pregnancy in multiple sclerosis (dated by TCRdb to the late 2010s). Library creation used the immunoSEQ multiplex PCR assay. The table comes from immuneACCESS by way of TCRdb, which keeps in-frame sequences with V and J called. Part of the clones is missing from these tables; in studies checked, under half for an unresolved V gene and the rest for unknown reasons. The sample table holds roughly 59,000 clones, of which 93% were seen once. Roughly 0.33% of the sample is taken by the ten largest. The specimen comprised CD4+ T cells from peripheral blood mononuclear cells, sampled before pregnancy. These receptor sequences come from a female donor with multiple sclerosis, enrolled in a pregnancy study.

This rearrangement joins TRBV4-2 to TRBJ2-3; D is perhaps TRBD2 (5 bases). CDR1 LGHNA and CDR2 YNFKEQ come from the germline V gene. The length of the CDR3 is 17 residues. V was trimmed by 0 bases and J by 0 bases, leaving 13 bases between them. This CDR3 is CASSQDPSGPSTDTQYF. CDR3 bases: TGTGCCAGCAGCCAAGATCCCAGCGGCCCTAGCACAGATACGCAGTATTTT.

The rearrangement uses TRBV4-3 and TRBJ1-5; D ambiguous. This CDR3 region has 14 residues. CDR1 and CDR2 (germline): LGHNA, YSLEER. V was clipped by 0 bases and J by 1 base, with 4 bases between them. The CDR3: CASSQEQSNQPQHF. CDR3 coding DNA: TGCGCCAGCAGCCAAGAGCAGAGCAATCAGCCCCAGCATTTT.

The chain links TRBV5-6 to TRBJ1-1; 11 nucleotides line up with TRBD1. Germline assignment: CDR1 SGHDT and CDR2 YYEEEE. With V trimmed by 4 bases and J by 6 bases, 11 bases remained unmatched. This CDR3 region has 16 residues. This CDR3 reads CASSGTGTGGRAEAFF. The CDR3 DNA reads as TGTGCCAGCAGCGGTACCGGGACAGGGGGTAGGGCTGAAGCTTTCTTT. The full variable domain, in which reference TRBV5-6 and TRBJ1-1 provide the parts outside the CDR3, is DAGVTQSPTHLIKTRGQQVTLRCSPKSGHDTVSWYQQALGQGPQFIFQYYEEEERQRGNFPDRFSGHQFPNYSSELNVNALLLGDSALYLCASSGTGTGGRAEAFFGQGTRLTVV.

CDR3 nucleotides: TGTGCCAGTAGGGAGACAGGGGGCGGTGAAAAACTGTTTTTT. It yields the protein CASRETGGGEKLFF. The genes are TRBV19 and TRBJ1-4; 10 nucleotides align to TRBD1. The CDR3 covers 14 residues. Germline V lookup: CDR1 LNHDA, CDR2 SQIVND (reference sequence). The ends lost 6 bases at V and 7 bases at J; junction bases unmatched: 5.

The chain is built from TRBV7-9 and TRBJ2-1, with D unclear. CDR1 and CDR2 from the germline V gene are SEHNR and FQNEAQ (reference sequence). This CDR3 comprises 14 residues. Trimming removed 1 base at V and 5 bases at J, with 9 bases between. This chain's CDR3 is CASSLGVADNEQFF. DNA for the CDR3: TGTGCCAGCAGCTTAGGGGTTGCGGACAATGAGCAGTTCTTC.

This clone was recorded a few times. The rearrangement joins TRBV28 to TRBJ2-3; 14 bases agree with TRBD2. Germline CDR1 is MDHEN and CDR2 is SYDVKM. The CDR3 runs 16 residues. Unmatched junction bases numbered 9, after V lost 5 bases and J lost 8 bases. Here the CDR3 reads CASSPGLAGALGTQYF. The CDR3 bases are TGTGCCAGCAGTCCGGGACTAGCGGGAGCCCTGGGTACGCAGTATTTT.